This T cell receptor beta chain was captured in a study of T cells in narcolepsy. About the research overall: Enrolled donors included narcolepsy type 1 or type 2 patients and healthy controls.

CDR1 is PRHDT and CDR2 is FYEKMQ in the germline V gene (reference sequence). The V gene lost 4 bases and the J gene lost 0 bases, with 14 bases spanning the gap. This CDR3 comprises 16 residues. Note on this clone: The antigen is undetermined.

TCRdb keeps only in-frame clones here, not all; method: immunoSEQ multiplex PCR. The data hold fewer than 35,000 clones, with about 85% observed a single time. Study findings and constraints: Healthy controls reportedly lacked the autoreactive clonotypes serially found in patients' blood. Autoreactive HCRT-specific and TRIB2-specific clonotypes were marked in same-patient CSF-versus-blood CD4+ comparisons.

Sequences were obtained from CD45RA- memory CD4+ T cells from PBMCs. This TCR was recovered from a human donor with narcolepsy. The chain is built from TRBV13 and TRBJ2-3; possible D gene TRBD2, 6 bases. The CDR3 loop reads CASSSLGAGSTDTQYF. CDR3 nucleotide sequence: TGTGCCAGCAGCTCCCTCGGGGCGGGAAGCACAGATACGCAGTATTTT.